The 9 T cell receptor beta chains below all came from one sample that was sequenced in a study of T cell repertoires in ileal Crohn's disease. The assay was immunoSEQ multiplex PCR, and TCRdb's table has in-frame clones only and misses some. The sample includes about 60,000 clones, around nine tenths of them seen just once. Time point indicated: neoterminal ileum biopsy at postoperative endoscopy, about 6 months after surgery. Sequencing input: ileal tissue. The receptors were gathered from an adult with Crohn's disease.

The chain is built from TRBV7-8 and TRBJ1-5; D unresolved. The length of the CDR3 is 15 residues. Germline CDR1 reads SGHVS; CDR2 reads FQNEAQ. V was clipped by 1 base and J by 6 bases, with 13 bases between them. CDR3 protein: CASSLGGMGTQPQHF. The CDR3 DNA reads as TGTGCCAGCAGCTTAGGTGGCATGGGCACTCAGCCCCAGCATTTT.

In this sample, this clone turned up a few times. V is TRBV30 and J is TRBJ1-2; maybe TRBD1 (6 bases). Germline V gene sequence: CDR1 GTSNPN, CDR2 SVGIG (reference sequence). There are 14 residues in the CDR3. Trimming removed 2 bases from V and 8 bases from J, with 18 bases in between. The CDR3 nucleotides read TGTGCCTGGAGTTTATTAGGGACAAGGTACGGCTACACCTTC. Its protein is CAWSLLGTRYGYTF. The whole variable domain, remainder taken from reference TRBV30 and TRBJ1-2, is SQTIHQWPATLVQPVGSPLSLECTVEGTSNPNLYWYRQAAGRGLQLLFYSVGIGQISSEVPQNLSASRPQDRQFILSSKKLLLSDSGFYLCAWSLLGTRYGYTFGSGTRLTVV.

CDR3 amino acids: CARRTRRDGRDGYTF. DNA of the CDR3: TGTGCCCGAAGAACGAGGCGGGACGGCCGTGATGGCTACACCTTC. The V and J genes are TRBV30 and TRBJ1-2; TRBD1 might be the D (5 bases). From germline, CDR1 is GTSNPN and CDR2 SVGIG (reference sequence). The V end was cut by 8 bases, the J end by 6 bases, with 25 bases between. This CDR3 comprises 15 residues.

The V call is TRBV7-6, the J call TRBJ2-5; D may be TRBD1 (8 bases). In germline, CDR1 is SGHVS, CDR2 FNYEAQ. The germline V and J ends were trimmed by 2 bases and 4 bases, with 20 bases remaining between them. The CDR3 is 17 amino acids. DNA for the CDR3: TGTGCCAGCAGCTTAATCGGGGGGCCCGGGACAGGAGAGACCCAGTACTTC. Translating gives CASSLIGGPGTGETQYF.

The rearrangement joins TRBV21-1 to TRBJ2-1; the table's D gene call, TRBD1, was not cross checked with the DNA. TRBV21-1 is a pseudogene locus. This CDR3 contains 10 residues. The CDR3 protein is CASSGDEQFF. The DNA of the CDR3 is TGTGCCAGCTCAGGGGATGAGCAGTTCTTC.

This chain connects TRBV5-1 to TRBJ2-1; D ambiguous. Trimming cost V 0 bases and J 8 bases, with 9 bases left between them. Germline loops: CDR1 SGHRS, CDR2 YFSETQ. The CDR3 is 13 residues long. The CDR3 nucleotides are TGCGCCAGCAGCTTGGATCGAGTCTATGAGCAGTTCTTC. It is translated as CASSLDRVYEQFF.

The chain links TRBV11-2 to TRBJ2-7, with a tentative D call TRBD1 (6 bases). Germline V lookup: CDR1 SGHAT, CDR2 FQNNGV. V shed 3 bases and J shed 0 bases, with 18 bases lying between them. CDR3 length equals 17 residues. CDR3 loop: CASSLGAWDGSSYEQYV. In nucleotides, the CDR3 is TGTGCCAGCAGCTTGGGGGCTTGGGACGGCAGCTCCTACGAGCAGTACGTC.

This sequence joins TRBV7-9 and TRBJ1-4; 7 bases are shared with TRBD1. CDR3 size: 13 residues. After removal of 6 bases from V and 5 bases from J, the junction contained 3 bases not matched to a gene. Germline V lookup: CDR1 SEHNR, CDR2 FQNEAQ (reference sequence). The chain's CDR3 is CASRGTANEKLFF. The CDR3 bases are TGTGCCAGCAGAGGGACAGCAAATGAAAAACTGTTTTTT. Variable domain in full (rest from reference TRBV7-9 and TRBJ1-4): DTGVSQNPRHKITKRGQNVTFRCDPISEHNRLYWYRQTLGQGPEFLTYFQNEAQLEKSRLLSDRFSAERPKGSFSTLEIQRTEQGDSAMYLCASRGTANEKLFFGSGTQLSVL.

The chain couples TRBV19 to TRBJ2-2, with 7 nucleotides matching TRBD2. This CDR3 is 13 amino acids long. CDR1 LNHDA and CDR2 SQIVND come from the germline V gene (reference sequence). The CDR3 DNA reads TGTGCGTCGGGGCGGGGGTCCACCGGGGAGCTGTTTTTT. This sequence encodes CASGRGSTGELFF.